Below are 8 T cell receptor beta chains sequenced from a single sample in a study of T cell responses to AZD1222 COVID-19 vaccine. Assay: immunoSEQ multiplex PCR; the TCRdb copy retains only in-frame clones and omits some. The sample has more than 150,000 clones; about nine tenths are singletons. Sequenced material: peripheral blood, taken after recovery from COVID-19. The receptors stem from an adult who had recovered from COVID-19.

The rearrangement joins TRBV7-6 to TRBJ2-2, with a possible D match to TRBD1 (6 bases). Trimming took off 5 bases at V and 3 bases at J, with 13 bases between the two ends. Germline V gene data show CDR1 as SGHVS and CDR2 as FNYEAQ. The CDR3 is 15 amino acids. CDR3 protein: CASSPSGVHTGELFF. The CDR3 bases are TGTGCCAGCAGCCCCTCAGGGGTCCACACCGGGGAGCTGTTTTTT.

The rearrangement links TRBV2 to TRBJ1-3, with D perhaps TRBD1 (6 bases). Germline V gene data show CDR1 as SNHLY and CDR2 as FYNNEI. The ends were cut back, 3 bases at V and 2 bases at J, with 14 bases in the middle. The CDR3 totals 16 residues. DNA for the CDR3: TGTGCCAGCAGTGATTTCGGGGCAGGGGCTGGAAACACCATATATTTT. This gives the protein CASSDFGAGAGNTIYF.

This chain links TRBV29-1 with TRBJ2-2; tentatively, D is TRBD2 (6 bases). This CDR3 has 13 amino acids. With 2 bases removed from V and 6 bases from J, the gap between germline ends came to 10 bases. From germline, CDR1 is SQVTM and CDR2 ANQGSEA. This chain's CDR3 is CSVEFGGAGELFF. CDR3 bases: TGCAGCGTTGAATTCGGGGGTGCCGGGGAGCTGTTTTTT.

This clone was seen a handful of times. V is TRBV27 and J is TRBJ2-3, with TRBD2 matching over 10 bases. Trimming cost V 6 bases and J 2 bases; bases outside gene matches: 5. The CDR3 spans 15 residues. CDR1 MNHEY and CDR2 SMNVEV come from the germline V gene (reference sequence). The CDR3 bases are TGTGCCAGCAGATCGACTAGCGGGTACACAGATACGCAGTATTTT. This gives the protein CASRSTSGYTDTQYF.

This clone was detected only once. V is TRBV7-2 and J is TRBJ2-6; D remains ambiguous. The germline V gene encodes CDR1 SGHTA and CDR2 FQGNSA. V was shortened by 8 bases and J by 2 bases, with 10 bases between the two germline ends. The length of the CDR3 is 14 residues. The CDR3 protein is CASLRSAGANVLTF. In DNA, the CDR3 is TGTGCCAGCCTTCGGAGCGCTGGGGCCAACGTCCTGACTTTC.

The rearrangement uses TRBV4-2 and TRBJ1-1; D is perhaps TRBD1 (5 bases). Germline-derived CDR1 and CDR2 are LGHNA and YNFKEQ. Between the trimmed V and J ends, which lost 4 bases and 8 bases, there was a span of 14 bases. This CDR3 is 13 amino acids long. In DNA, the CDR3 is TGTGCCAGCAGCCCCGGGGGGGGACGGGAAGCTTTCTTT. It yields the protein CASSPGGGREAFF.

The V gene is TRBV9, the J gene TRBJ2-7; 12 bases match TRBD1. Germline CDR1 and CDR2: SGDLS and YYNGEE. The CDR3 totals 16 residues. Germline trimming cut 2 bases from V and 6 bases from J; bases unmatched to any gene: 9. The CDR3 region has the DNA TGTGCCAGCAGCGTCTATACCGGGACAGGGGGCGGCGAGCAGTACTTC. Protein sequence: CASSVYTGTGGGEQYF. The full variable domain, in which reference TRBV9 and TRBJ2-7 provide the parts outside the CDR3, is DSGVTQTPKHLITATGQRVTLRCSPRSGDLSVYWYQQSLDQGLQFLIQYYNGEERAKGNILERFSAQQFPDLHSELNLSSLELGDSALYFCASSVYTGTGGGEQYFGPGTRLTVT.

V and J are TRBV6-1 and TRBJ2-7, with D possibly matching TRBD2 (5 bases). Trimming took 3 bases from V and 9 from J, leaving 18 bases between them. Germline V gene lookup returns CDR1 MNHNS and CDR2 SASEGT. This CDR3 is 14 amino acids long. The CDR3: CASSDPPLGEWQYF. The CDR3 DNA follows: TGTGCCAGCAGTGACCCCCCCCTTGGGGAGTGGCAGTACTTC.